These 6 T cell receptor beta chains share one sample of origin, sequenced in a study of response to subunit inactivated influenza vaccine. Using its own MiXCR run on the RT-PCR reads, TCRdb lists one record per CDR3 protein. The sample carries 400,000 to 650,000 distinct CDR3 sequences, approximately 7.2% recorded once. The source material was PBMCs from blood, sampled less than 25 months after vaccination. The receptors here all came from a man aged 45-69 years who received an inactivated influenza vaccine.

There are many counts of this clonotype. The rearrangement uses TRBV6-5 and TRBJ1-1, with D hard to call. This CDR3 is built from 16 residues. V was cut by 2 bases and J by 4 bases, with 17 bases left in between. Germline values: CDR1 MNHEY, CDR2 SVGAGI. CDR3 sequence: CASSYANRAGSTEAFF. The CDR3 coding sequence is TGTGCCAGCAGTTACGCAAATAGGGCCGGCAGCACTGAAGCTTTCTTT.

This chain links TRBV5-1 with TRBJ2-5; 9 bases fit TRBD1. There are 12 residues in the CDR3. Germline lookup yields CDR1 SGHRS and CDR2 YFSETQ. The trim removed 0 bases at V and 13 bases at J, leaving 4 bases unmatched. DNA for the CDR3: TGCGCCAGCAGCTTGGGGGGACAGGGAACGTACTTC. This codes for CASSLGGQGTYF.

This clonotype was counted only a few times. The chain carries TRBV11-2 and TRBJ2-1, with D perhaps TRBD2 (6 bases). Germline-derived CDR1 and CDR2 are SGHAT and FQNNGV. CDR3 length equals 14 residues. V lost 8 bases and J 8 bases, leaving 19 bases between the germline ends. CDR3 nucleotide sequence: TGTGCCAGCTTGAACTGGCGGGGAACCGATGAGCAGTTCTTC. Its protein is CASLNWRGTDEQFF.

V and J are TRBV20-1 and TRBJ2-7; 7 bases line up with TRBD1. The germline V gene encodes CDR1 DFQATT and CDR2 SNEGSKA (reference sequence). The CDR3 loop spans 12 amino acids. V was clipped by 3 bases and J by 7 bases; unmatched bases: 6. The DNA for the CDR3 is TGCAGTGCTAGCCAGGGACAGCGAGAGCAGTACTTC. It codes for CSASQGQREQYF.

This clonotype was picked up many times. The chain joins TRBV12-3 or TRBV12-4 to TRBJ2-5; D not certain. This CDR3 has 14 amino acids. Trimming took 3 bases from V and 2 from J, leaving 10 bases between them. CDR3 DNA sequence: TGTGCCAGCAGTTTTTTAACCCGACAAGAGACCCAGTACTTC. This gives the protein CASSFLTRQETQYF.

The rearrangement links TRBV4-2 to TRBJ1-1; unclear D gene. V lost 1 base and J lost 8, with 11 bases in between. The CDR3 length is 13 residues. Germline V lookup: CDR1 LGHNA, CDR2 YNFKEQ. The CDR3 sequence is CASSQAPGSEAFF. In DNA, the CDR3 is TGTGCCAGCAGCCAAGCCCCCGGGTCCGAAGCTTTCTTT.